Listed below are T cell receptor beta chains from one sample, sequenced in a study of blood T cell repertoires in COVID-19. Generated by immunoSEQ multiplex PCR, the TCRdb table keeps only in-frame clones and is missing some. The table has approximately 40,000 clones, around 84% seen once. The sequenced sample consisted of peripheral blood. The receptors here all came from a human donor in a cohort sampled during active COVID-19. Each CDR3 is given with its conserved first and last residue. A D gene is named only where the DNA matches it firmly. Rows give clone size only sometimes, using once, few, many, or a class for an expanded clone.

TRBJ2-1	TRBV6-5	-	TRBD1	TGTGCCAGCAGTCAGGACAGGGCGGCATTCTTC	CASSQDRAAFF
TRBJ1-6	TRBV19	-	-	TGTGCCAGTAGTATTTCGGGAGATTCACCCCTCCACTTT	CASSISGDSPLHF
TRBJ2-2	TRBV20-1	-	-	TGCAGTGCTAGTGATGGAAAGGGGACCGGGGAGCTGTTTTTT	CSASDGKGTGELFF
TRBJ2-3	TRBV25-1	once	TRBD1	TGTGCCAGCAGTGTCGACAGGGTTGGGTGGCAGTATTTT	CASSVDRVGWQYF
TRBJ2-3	TRBV4-2	-	TRBD2	TGTGCCAGCAGCAGGGGCGAATGGGGGGGGACAGATACGCAGTATTTT	CASSRGEWGGTDTQYF
TRBJ1-1	TRBV6-5	-	TRBD1	TGTGCCAGCGTCAGGGGGCGAACTGAAGCTTTCTTT	CASVRGRTEAFF
TRBJ1-2	TRBV3-1/TRBV3-2	-	-	TGTGCCAGCAGCCAAGGGTGGGGTGAGGGATGGAGTGGCTACACCTTC	CASSQGWGEGWSGYTF
TRBJ2-7	TRBV6-5	-	TRBD1	TGTGCCAGCAGTTACTCGCGACAGGGCTACGAGCAGTACTTC	CASSYSRQGYEQYF
TRBJ2-3	TRBV7-2	-	TRBD2	TGTGCCAGCAGCTTAGGACCGGGGGGGACAGATACGCAGTATTTT	CASSLGPGGTDTQYF
TRBJ2-3	TRBV6-6	-	-	TGTGCCAGCAGTTTCTCCGTAAATCTGGATACGCAGTATTTT	CASSFSVNLDTQYF
TRBJ1-4	TRBV11-2	-	TRBD1	TGTGCCAGCAGCTCGGACAGGGGATTGTTCCGGTTTTTT	CASSSDRGLFRFF
TRBJ2-3	TRBV7-9	-	TRBD2	TGTGCCAGCAGTTCAAGCGGGGTTGCAGATACGCAGTATTTT	CASSSSGVADTQYF
TRBJ1-2	TRBV6-5	few	-	TGTGCCAGCTTTGCCCGGGACAAGGATATCTATGGCTACACCTTC	CASFARDKDIYGYTF
TRBJ1-3	TRBV5-4	-	-	TGTGCCAGCAGCTTGGACCAGGGAAACACCATATATTTT	CASSLDQGNTIYF
TRBJ2-1	TRBV20-1	once	TRBD1	TGCAGTGCTAGTCCTCCGGACAGGGGGCTTGACAATGAGCAGTTCTTC	CSASPPDRGLDNEQFF
TRBJ1-2	TRBV5-1	-	-	TGCGCCAGCAGCGACGGGACATTTTCCTCTAACTATGGCTACACCTTC	CASSDGTFSSNYGYTF
TRBJ1-6	TRBV12-3/TRBV12-4	-	-	TGTGCCAGCAGGACAAGAACAGGTCCGTCCCTCCACTTT	CASRTRTGPSLHF
TRBJ2-1	TRBV5-1	-	TRBD1	TGCGCCAGTCGGACAGGGGGAAATAACAATGAGCAGTTCTTC	CASRTGGNNNEQFF
TRBJ1-4	TRBV2	-	TRBD1	TGTGCCAGCAGGAAGGGACAGGGCGGGGAAAAACTGTTTTTT	CASRKGQGGEKLFF
TRBJ2-2	TRBV28	-	TRBD1	TGTGCCAGCAGAGTACCCCCCGGGACAGGGAGTCCCGGGGAGCTGTTTTTT	CASRVPPGTGSPGELFF
TRBJ1-4	TRBV3-1/TRBV3-2	-	-	TGTGCCAGCAGCCAAGCGAGTGAAAAACTGTTTTTT	CASSQASEKLFF
TRBJ2-5	TRBV5-1	-	TRBD1	TGCGCCAGCAGCTTGGAACCCCAGACAGGGACGGAGACCCAGTACTTC	CASSLEPQTGTETQYF
TRBJ2-4	TRBV28	-	TRBD1	TGTGCCAGCAGTGTGCCGGGACAGGGGAACATTCAGTACTTC	CASSVPGQGNIQYF
TRBJ2-6	TRBV29-1	-	TRBD1	TGCAGCGCTGAGACAGGGTCTGGGGCCAACGTCCTGACTTTC	CSAETGSGANVLTF
TRBJ1-5	TRBV21-1	-	-	TGTGCCAGCGGACCAGGACTCCGAGATCAGCCCCAGCATTTT	CASGPGLRDQPQHF
TRBJ2-3	TRBV10-1	-	TRBD1	TGCGCCAGCAGCCCCCCGGGACAGGGGTCGAGGGACACGACAGATACGCAGTATTTT	CASSPPGQGSRDTTDTQYF
TRBJ2-3	TRBV3-1/TRBV3-2	-	-	TGTGCCAGCAGCCAAGAGACAACTAGGGTCGGCACAGATACGCAGTATTTT	CASSQETTRVGTDTQYF
TRBJ2-2	TRBV11-3	once	-	TGTGCCAGCAGCACCTCTGGCCAGAACACCGGGGAGCTGTTTTTT	CASSTSGQNTGELFF
TRBJ2-7	TRBV6-6	-	TRBD2	TGTGCCAGCAGTTACTTGCGGGGGAAGAAGTACGAGCAGTACTTC	CASSYLRGKKYEQYF
TRBJ2-2	TRBV5-6	few	-	TGTGCCAGCAGCTTGTTGACTAGAGGCGGCACCGGGGAGCTGTTTTTT	CASSLLTRGGTGELFF
TRBJ1-4	TRBV6-5	once	-	TGTGCCAGCAGGAACAGGGAGGGCAAACTGTTTTTT	CASRNREGKLFF
TRBJ1-5	TRBV19	-	-	TGTGCTCCCCATGGCATTTTGCCCCAGCATTTT	CAPHGILPQHF
TRBJ2-3	TRBV7-6	-	-	TGTGCCAGCAGCTGGAATCGACAGACTAGCACAGATACGCAGTATTTT	CASSWNRQTSTDTQYF
TRBJ2-5	TRBV6-5	-	TRBD1	TGTGCCAGCAAACCTACAGGGGAGGAGACCCAGTACTTC	CASKPTGEETQYF
TRBJ1-2	TRBV25-1	-	-	TGTGCCAGCAGTGAGCGCGGGAACTATGGCTACACCTTC	CASSERGNYGYTF
TRBJ1-2	TRBV2	-	-	TGTGCCAGCAGTCCCGGCCCAGTCGCGGTCGGCTACACCTTC	CASSPGPVAVGYTF
TRBJ1-2	TRBV29-1	-	TRBD1	TGCAGCTCTTTGACAGGGGGTGGCTACACCTTC	CSSLTGGGYTF
TRBJ2-3	TRBV9	-	-	TGTGCCAGCAGCCCTAGAGGGGGGACAGCAGATACGCAGTATTTT	CASSPRGGTADTQYF
TRBJ2-1	TRBV5-4	-	-	TGTGCCAGCAGCCAGGATCAGGGCCGTCGGTACAATGAGCAGTTCTTC	CASSQDQGRRYNEQFF
TRBJ2-1	TRBV6-5	few	TRBD2	TGTGCCAGCACTAGCGGGGGGCCCCCCAATGAGCAGTTCTTC	CASTSGGPPNEQFF
TRBJ2-1	TRBV9	many	TRBD1	TGTGCCAGCAGCCAAACCGGGACAGGGTACAATGAGCAGTTCTTC	CASSQTGTGYNEQFF
TRBJ1-5	TRBV5-6	once	TRBD1	TGTGCCAGCAGCCAGGACAGGAATCAGCCCCAGCATTTT	CASSQDRNQPQHF
TRBJ1-6	TRBV4-3	-	TRBD1	TGCGCCAGCAGCCGGGACAGTAATAATTCACCCCTCCACTTT	CASSRDSNNSPLHF
TRBJ2-1	TRBV9	-	TRBD2	TGTGCCAGCAGCGTCAGCGGGGATACCTACAATGAGCAGTTCTTC	CASSVSGDTYNEQFF
TRBJ2-5	TRBV7-3	-	TRBD2	TGTGCCAGCAGCTCGACTAGCGGGGGGCGGGAGACCCAGTACTTC	CASSSTSGGRETQYF
TRBJ1-1	TRBV10-3	-	-	TGTGCCATCAGTGAGCCCGGTATGAACACTGAAGCTTTCTTT	CAISEPGMNTEAFF
TRBJ2-5	TRBV7-3	-	TRBD1	TGTGCCAGCAGCTTAAATGCTAGGGGGCGGGAGACCCAGTACTTC	CASSLNARGRETQYF
TRBJ1-4	TRBV5-6	once	-	TGTGCCAGCAGCTTGACCAGGGGCCTTGCAACTAATGAAAAACTGTTTTTT	CASSLTRGLATNEKLFF
TRBJ2-7	TRBV4-2	few	TRBD1	TGTGCCAGCAGCCAGGGACAGGGGGCCTACGAGCAGTACTTC	CASSQGQGAYEQYF
TRBJ2-3	TRBV24-1	-	-	TGTGCCAGCAGGCGGGGTGACGCAGATACGCAGTATTTT	CASRRGDADTQYF
TRBJ2-2	TRBV7-2	-	TRBD2	TGTGCCAGCAGCTTGTTAGCGGGGGGTCCTACGAACACCGGGGAGCTGTTTTTT	CASSLLAGGPTNTGELFF
TRBJ2-3	TRBV5-6	-	-	TGTGCCAGCAGCTTCACGGGCAGGGGTACAGATACGCAGTATTTT	CASSFTGRGTDTQYF
TRBJ2-2	TRBV27	-	TRBD1	TGTGCCAGCAGTTTATTCGGGACAGGGGGCGGGGGGGAGCTGTTTTTT	CASSLFGTGGGGELFF
TRBJ1-2	TRBV5-6	-	TRBD1	TGTGCCAGCTCCACCGGGACAGGGGGGACTAACTATGGCTACACCTTC	CASSTGTGGTNYGYTF
TRBJ1-1	TRBV10-3	-	-	TGTGCCATCAGTTTACAGGGGAACACTGAAGCTTTCTTT	CAISLQGNTEAFF